This is a list of T cell receptor beta chains from one sample in a study of blood T cell repertoires in COVID-19. Here immunoSEQ multiplex PCR was the method, and the copy in TCRdb shows in-frame clones only, minus some. The data contain some 200,000 clones, roughly 81% of them singletons. Source material: peripheral blood. These receptors originate from a man aged 45-65 years who had recovered from COVID-19. Both conserved end residues are part of each CDR3. The order of the fields is J gene, D gene, V gene, clone size, CDR3 DNA, CDR3 protein. A D gene is named only where the DNA matches it firmly. Some rows have no size entry. The others give once, few or many, or a class for an expanded clone.

>TRBJ2-7|TRBD1|TRBV27|.
TGTGCCAGCAGCCTGACAGGGGCCTACGAGCAGTACTTC
CASSLTGAYEQYF
>TRBJ2-7|TRBD2|TRBV7-8|.
TGTGCCAGCAGCTTAAAACTAGCGGGAGTGTACGAGCAGTACTTC
CASSLKLAGVYEQYF
>TRBJ2-3|TRBD1|TRBV2|few
TGTGCCAGCCGCGGCGCCTCAGGGGGCGCAGAAGATACGCAGTATTTT
CASRGASGGAEDTQYF
>TRBJ1-5|TRBD1|TRBV28|.
TGTGCCAGCAGTTTGGGACAGGTTCGCAATCAGCCCCAGCATTTT
CASSLGQVRNQPQHF
>TRBJ2-7|TRBD2|TRBV28|few
TGTGCCAGCAGTTTGGTGTCTAGCGGGAGGTACGAGCAGTACTTC
CASSLVSSGRYEQYF
>TRBJ1-5|TRBD1|TRBV2|few
TGTGCCAGCAGTGCCCCGACAGGGGAGTTAGACCAGCCCCAGCATTTT
CASSAPTGELDQPQHF
>TRBJ1-1|.|TRBV28|.
TGTGCCACCAATGGCGCGGGGGCAGGTAACACTGAAGCTTTCTTT
CATNGAGAGNTEAFF
>TRBJ2-2|.|TRBV19|.
TGTGCCAGTAGTATAGATTGGGTCGGCGCCGGGACCGGGGAGCTGTTTTTT
CASSIDWVGAGTGELFF
>TRBJ2-5|.|TRBV9|.
TGTGCCAGCAGCCCGGGATTTCGGGAGACCCAGTACTTC
CASSPGFRETQYF
>TRBJ2-5|.|TRBV7-9|.
TGTGCCAGCAGCTTAGGTGGGGGCCAAAAGACCCAGTACTTC
CASSLGGGQKTQYF
>TRBJ1-5|.|TRBV29-1|.
TGCAGCGTTGGGAATGGGGGAGGCCAGCCCCAGCATTTT
CSVGNGGGQPQHF
>TRBJ2-7|TRBD1|TRBV7-6|.
TGTGCCAGCAGCCGTGGGGGGACAGGGCTGGACGAGCAGTACTTC
CASSRGGTGLDEQYF
>TRBJ2-7|TRBD2|TRBV7-8|.
TGTGCCAGCAGATCTCTAGCGGGAGGTGAACGGTACGAGCAGTACTTC
CASRSLAGGERYEQYF
>TRBJ1-1|TRBD1|TRBV29-1|.
TGCAGCGTTGAACGACAGGGTGGCACTGAAGCTTTCTTT
CSVERQGGTEAFF
>TRBJ1-4|TRBD1|TRBV19|.
TGTGCCAGTAGTACCAGGGGACAGGATAATGAAAAACTGTTTTTT
CASSTRGQDNEKLFF
>TRBJ2-7|TRBD1|TRBV9|once
TGTGCCAGCAGCCCCTGGACAGGGGTTAGCTCCTACGAGCAGTACTTC
CASSPWTGVSSYEQYF
>TRBJ2-1|TRBD2|TRBV19|.
TGTGCCAGTCAAGAACTAGCGGGACGCGGTGAGCAGTTCTTC
CASQELAGRGEQFF
>TRBJ2-6|.|TRBV5-1|.
TGCGCCAGCAGCTATGGCCGCTCTGGGGCCAACGTCCTGACTTTC
CASSYGRSGANVLTF
>TRBJ1-5|.|TRBV28|.
TGTGCCAGCAGTCACAGGGTTAGCAATCAGCCCCAGCATTTT
CASSHRVSNQPQHF
>TRBJ2-7|TRBD1|TRBV30|.
TGTGCCTGGAGTGTACAGGGGGTAACCGAGCAGTACTTC
CAWSVQGVTEQYF
>TRBJ2-7|.|TRBV20-1|.
TGCAGCCAACTGATCGCGAACCGGCAGTACTTC
CSQLIANRQYF
>TRBJ2-7|.|TRBV28|.
TGTGCCAGCAGTTCTCCCCAACCCTCCGGGAACCTCTACGAGCAGTACTTC
CASSSPQPSGNLYEQYF
>TRBJ1-4|TRBD1|TRBV10-1|.
TGCGCCAGCAGCCCAGGGGGGCCTAATGAAAAACTGTTTTTT
CASSPGGPNEKLFF
>TRBJ2-2|TRBD2|TRBV24-1|.
TGTGCCACCAGCGCTCCGGGACTAGCGGGAGGGCCATGGACCGGGGAGCTGTTTTTT
CATSAPGLAGGPWTGELFF
>TRBJ2-1|TRBD1|TRBV7-7|.
TGTGCCAGCAGCACGCCCAGACCGGGACAGGGAACCTACAATGAGCAGTTCTTC
CASSTPRPGQGTYNEQFF
>TRBJ1-2|TRBD1|TRBV6-5|.
TGTGCCAGCAGAATCCACAGGGGGGACTATGGCTACACCTTC
CASRIHRGDYGYTF
>TRBJ2-2|TRBD2|TRBV5-4|few
TGTGCCAGCAGTACTAGCGGGAGGGTCGACACCGGGGAGCTGTTTTTT
CASSTSGRVDTGELFF
>TRBJ2-2|TRBD2|TRBV15|once
TGTGCCACCAGCAGAGACAACTTGGGACTAGCGGGAGGTGGGTCCGAAAGGACCGGGGAGCTGTTTTTT
CATSRDNLGLAGGGSERTGELFF
>TRBJ2-2|TRBD2|TRBV7-9|.
TGTGCCAGCAGCTCGGGAGATGGGGCGGGAGGCACGAACACCGGGGAGCTGTTTTTT
CASSSGDGAGGTNTGELFF
>TRBJ1-1|.|TRBV13|.
TGTGCCAGCAGCGAGTACGCATTGAACACTGAAGCTTTCTTT
CASSEYALNTEAFF
>TRBJ2-7|.|TRBV3-1/TRBV3-2|.
TGTGCCAGCAGCCAAGATTTCAAAACGCGGCAGTACTTC
CASSQDFKTRQYF
>TRBJ1-1|.|TRBV2|.
TGTGCCAGCAGTGTACAGCCTAACACTGAAGCTTTCTTT
CASSVQPNTEAFF
>TRBJ2-7|TRBD2|TRBV2|.
TGTGCCAGCAGGACTAGCGGGGCCACCTACGAGCAGTACTTC
CASRTSGATYEQYF
>TRBJ2-3|.|TRBV5-1|.
TGCGCCAGCAGCTTGGCCGGCGGGGCTGAGGATACGCAGTATTTT
CASSLAGGAEDTQYF
>TRBJ1-5|TRBD1|TRBV12-3/TRBV12-4|few
TGTGCCAGCAGGAGGGGAACAGGGGATACCCAGCATTTT
CASRRGTGDTQHF
>TRBJ2-2|.|TRBV28|.
TGTGCCAGCACCACGACAAGCTTCAACACCGGGGAGCTGTTTTTT
CASTTTSFNTGELFF
>TRBJ2-7|.|TRBV29-1|.
TGCAGCGTCGCCCCGGGACTGGAAGCCTACGAGCAGTACTTC
CSVAPGLEAYEQYF
>TRBJ2-1|.|TRBV5-1|.
TGCGCCAGCAGCCCTTCCCTAGCTGCGCACAATGAGCAGTTCTTC
CASSPSLAAHNEQFF
>TRBJ1-4|.|TRBV28|few
TGTGCCAGCAGTCCCCTGGGGGCAGGGGAGAATGAAAAACTGTTTTTT
CASSPLGAGENEKLFF
>TRBJ2-1|TRBD2|TRBV6-5|few
TGTGCCAGCAGTTGGACTAGCGGGAGGGCCAGTGAGCAGTTCTTC
CASSWTSGRASEQFF
>TRBJ2-5|.|TRBV9|.
TGTGCCAGCAGCGTTCGGAGTCAAGAGACCCAGTACTTC
CASSVRSQETQYF
>TRBJ1-1|.|TRBV5-6|.
TGTGCCAGCAGCTTGGAAGCGGCTAGGGCGAGGGAAGCTTTCTTT
CASSLEAARAREAFF
>TRBJ1-4|TRBD1|TRBV5-1|once
TGCGCCAGCAGTTACGACAGGGGGCATGAAAAACTGTTTTTT
CASSYDRGHEKLFF
>TRBJ2-1|.|TRBV6-5|.
TGTGCCAGCAGTACCCTGGGGGCGAGGGATGAGCAGTTCTTC
CASSTLGARDEQFF
>TRBJ2-3|TRBD2|TRBV24-1|.
TGTGCCACCAGTGATGGGACTAGCCTCACAGATACGCAGTATTTT
CATSDGTSLTDTQYF
>TRBJ2-1|TRBD2|TRBV11-2|.
TGTGCCAGCAGCCTCATAGCGGGAGGGCCAGGTAATGAGCAGTTCTTC
CASSLIAGGPGNEQFF
>TRBJ1-5|.|TRBV7-8|many
TGTGCCAGCAGCCGCGATGGGGCTCGTGAGGATCAGCCCCAGCATTTT
CASSRDGAREDQPQHF
>TRBJ2-1|TRBD2|TRBV6-5|.
TGTGCCAGCAGTTACGGGACTACGTCTTACAATGAGCAGTTCTTC
CASSYGTTSYNEQFF
>TRBJ2-2|TRBD2|TRBV27|.
TGTGCCAGCAGTCCAGCGGGAGAGGTCCTTAGGGAGCTGTTTTTT
CASSPAGEVLRELFF
>TRBJ1-2|.|TRBV6-5|.
TGTGCCAGCAGTTACCGTGGCAGGGCATGGAGCGGCTACACCTTC
CASSYRGRAWSGYTF